This entry lists 15 T cell receptor beta chains sequenced from one sample in a study of T-cell memory formation after mild COVID-19. TCRdb passed the 5' RACE reads through MiXCR, listing each CDR3 protein once. The top ten clones hold approximately 20% of a sample with 270,000 or so distinct CDR3 sequences, 16% of them seen once. The sample comprised PBMCs or a T cell subset sorted from them (not recorded which). The receptors derive from a man younger than 35 who had mild COVID-19 (a few samples of this study predate the infection). Cell type and time point are not known.

This clonotype was seen a handful of times. The chain couples TRBV5-1 to TRBJ2-5; the D gene is possibly TRBD1 (6 bases). CDR1 and CDR2 from the germline V gene are SGHRS and YFSETQ. Between the trimmed V and J ends, which lost 1 base and 3 bases, there was a span of 13 bases. The length of the CDR3 is 15 residues. CDR3 DNA: TGCGCCAGCAGCTTGTCTTACAGGGTTGAAGAGACCCAGTACTTC. Protein: CASSLSYRVEETQYF.

The chain employs TRBV29-1 and TRBJ2-5, with D unresolved. Per the germline V gene, CDR1 is SQVTM and CDR2 is ANQGSEA. Trimming took 4 bases from V and 5 from J, leaving 8 bases between them. The length of the CDR3 is 11 residues. The CDR3, as DNA: TGCAGCGTTGCTGGAGCCGAGACCCAGTACTTC. Its translation: CSVAGAETQYF.

This clonotype was detected only a few times. The chain is built from TRBV9 and TRBJ1-3; the D gene is possibly TRBD1 (5 bases). The V gene's germline CDR1 is SGDLS and CDR2 YYNGEE. V was cut by 4 bases and J by 0 bases, with 17 bases left in between. The CDR3 is 17 amino acids. CDR3 loop: CASSSRDVTLSGNTIYF. DNA of the CDR3: TGTGCCAGCAGCAGCCGGGACGTTACGCTCTCTGGAAACACCATATATTTT.

The genes are TRBV20-1 and TRBJ2-7, with D perhaps TRBD1 (6 bases). V was pared by 4 bases and J by 1 base, with 11 bases between. CDR1 is DFQATT and CDR2 is SNEGSKA in the germline V gene (reference sequence). This CDR3 spans 13 amino acids. The CDR3 bases are TGCAGTGCTAAGGGACAAAGTTCCTACGAGCAGTACGTC. Its translation: CSAKGQSSYEQYV.

The V and J genes are TRBV12-3 or TRBV12-4 and TRBJ1-1; 8 bases align to TRBD1. V lost 3 bases, J lost 5 bases, and 5 bases stayed unmatched. The CDR3 has 14 amino acids. The CDR3 region is CASSFTGGGTEAFF. CDR3 DNA: TGTGCCAGCAGTTTTACAGGGGGAGGGACTGAAGCTTTCTTT.

A few counts support this clonotype. J is TRBJ1-4 and V is TRBV23-1; D is possibly TRBD1 (5 bases). TRBV23-1 is noted as an ORF with a role that remains uncertain. This CDR3 has 16 amino acids. With 1 base removed from V and 8 bases from J, the gap between germline ends came to 17 bases. The CDR3 DNA reads TGCGCCAGCAGTCAATTGTCGGGACTCCCACCGGAAAAACTGTTTTTT. This encodes CASSQLSGLPPEKLFF.

The chain links TRBV7-9 to TRBJ1-2, with no clear D. Germline V gene sequence: CDR1 SEHNR, CDR2 FQNEAQ (reference sequence). Deletions cut 5 bases from V and 3 bases from J, with 10 bases between. The CDR3 has 13 residues. CDR3 DNA sequence: TGTGCCAGCAGCCCTCCTGCAGACTATGGCTACACCTTC. Protein: CASSPPADYGYTF. The full variable domain, rest sourced from reference TRBV7-9 and TRBJ1-2, is DTGVSQNPRHKITKRGQNVTFRCDPISEHNRLYWYRQTLGQGPEFLTYFQNEAQLEKSRLLSDRFSAERPKGSFSTLEIQRTEQGDSAMYLCASSPPADYGYTFGSGTRLTVV.

V gene TRBV12-5 combines with J gene TRBJ2-7, with a weak D call TRBD2 (7 bases). The CDR3 covers 15 residues. Germline V CDR1 and CDR2: LGHNT, FRNRAP. V was cut by 7 bases and J by 1 base, with 17 bases left in between. The CDR3 nucleotides are TGTGCTAGTGTTCGTGGGGGGGCCATATCCTACGAGCAGTACGTC. It yields the protein CASVRGGAISYEQYV.

This clonotype was observed a handful of times. The chain joins TRBV3-1 to TRBJ2-1; D is perhaps TRBD1 (6 bases). CDR3 length equals 14 residues. Germline CDR1 reads LGHDT; CDR2 reads YNNKEL (reference sequence). V was cut by 4 bases and J by 4 bases, with 11 bases left in between. CDR3 sequence: CASSRLDSYNEQFF. Written as DNA, the CDR3 is TGTGCCAGCAGCCGACTGGACAGTTACAATGAGCAGTTCTTC.

The chain has TRBV4-1 and TRBJ2-2; no clear D. The V end lost 4 bases, the J end lost 7 bases, and 7 bases lay between the germline ends. Germline V gives CDR1 MGHRA, CDR2 YSYEKL. The CDR3 loop spans 12 amino acids. CDR3 sequence: CASSPILGELFF. In DNA, the CDR3 is TGCGCCAGCAGCCCTATACTCGGGGAGCTGTTTTTT.

This clonotype was picked up a small number of times. This chain joins TRBV5-1 and TRBJ2-1; TRBD2 matches 10 bases. In germline, CDR1 is SGHRS, CDR2 YFSETQ. V lost 3 bases, J lost 9 bases, and 9 bases stayed unmatched. The CDR3 loop spans 15 amino acids. The CDR3 sequence: CASSSSGGVDVEQFF. In nucleotides, the CDR3 is TGCGCCAGCAGCTCCAGCGGGGGGGTTGACGTTGAGCAGTTCTTC.

This clonotype came up a few times. The V and J genes are TRBV5-6 and TRBJ1-1; unclear D gene. V lost 2 bases and J lost 7, with 6 bases in between. This CDR3 comprises 11 residues. Germline V gives CDR1 SGHDT, CDR2 YYEEEE. CDR3: CASSFRREAFF. The CDR3 nucleotides are TGTGCCAGCAGCTTCAGACGTGAAGCTTTCTTT.

This chain joins TRBV4-1 and TRBJ1-1, with 9 bases that match TRBD1. CDR3 size: 15 residues. V lost 6 bases to trimming and J lost 1 base; unmatched junction nucleotides: 6. Germline lookup yields CDR1 MGHRA and CDR2 YSYEKL. The CDR3 sequence is CASRPLGQGNTEAFF. In DNA form, the CDR3 reads TGCGCCAGCAGACCCCTGGGACAGGGGAACACTGAAGCTTTCTTT.

The CDR3 coding sequence is TGCGCCAGCAGCGTAAGAGTATGGACAGGGTTGTTGGCCTCGGGGGAGACCCAGTACTTC. Protein: CASSVRVWTGLLASGETQYF. The chain uses TRBV4-1 and TRBJ2-5; TRBD1 matches 8 bases. This CDR3 is 20 amino acids long. V was pared by 5 bases and J by 5 bases, with 25 bases of the junction left unmatched. From germline, CDR1 is MGHRA and CDR2 YSYEKL.

The V gene is TRBV7-9, the J gene TRBJ2-1; weak D call: TRBD1 (7 bases). The V end was cut by 7 bases, the J end by 9 bases, with 13 bases between. CDR3 length equals 12 residues. Germline assignment: CDR1 SEHNR and CDR2 FQNEAQ (reference sequence). CDR3 in amino acids: CASILEGAEQFF. DNA for the CDR3: TGTGCCAGCATACTGGAGGGGGCTGAGCAGTTCTTC.